This T cell receptor (beta chain) was observed in a study of shared clonotypes between healthy human individuals. Over several immunoSEQ plates, each subset's genomic DNA was distributed in even portions. TCRdb's copy holds only in-frame clones and misses some; the assay was immunoSEQ multiplex PCR. The repertoire holds about 600,000 clones, approximately 97% seen once, with about 0.06% in the top ten. The V end lost 6 bases, the J end lost 4 bases, and 13 bases lay between the germline ends. The CDR3 consists of 14 residues. Germline loops: CDR1 SGHRS, CDR2 YFSETQ. Sample: naive CD4+ T cells sorted from blood. Subset given: CD45RA+ positively selected. The sequence derives from a woman in her 30s in good health. The chain combines TRBV5-1 with TRBJ2-2; the D is unclear. The CDR3 DNA sequence: TGCGCCAGCACAGACGGATCGATCACCGGGGAGCTGTTTTTT. Its translation: CASTDGSITGELFF.